Listed below are T cell receptor beta chains from one sample, sequenced in a study of OX40 agonist ivuxolimab in advanced cancers. TCRdb's copy holds only in-frame clones and misses some; the assay was immunoSEQ multiplex PCR. Of some 64,000 clones in the sample, around 88% were seen once. Sequenced material: CD4+ or CD8+ T cells sorted from blood, taken in a trial of the OX40 agonist ivuxolimab. The receptors derive from an adult with an advanced solid tumor such as melanoma, head and neck, liver or kidney cancer. Both conserved end residues are part of each CDR3. The D gene is left open where the match is weak. Size is omitted from some rows. Given values are once, few, many or a class for expanded clones.

v_gene	d_gene	j_gene	abundance	CDR3aa	CDR3nt
TRBV6-6	-	TRBJ1-1	-	CASISGANTEAFF	TGTGCCAGCATTTCCGGGGCGAACACTGAAGCTTTCTTT
TRBV11-3	TRBD1	TRBJ2-1	-	CASSQEYGTGFNEQFF	TGTGCCAGCAGCCAAGAGTACGGGACAGGGTTCAATGAGCAGTTCTTC
TRBV19	TRBD1	TRBJ1-5	-	CASSPTGDRNQPQHF	TGTGCCAGTAGTCCGACAGGGGACCGGAATCAGCCCCAGCATTTT
TRBV10-1	-	TRBJ2-2	-	CASSESGEFNTGELFF	TGCGCCAGCAGTGAGTCCGGGGAGTTCAACACCGGGGAGCTGTTTTTT
TRBV5-1	-	TRBJ2-2	-	CASSLETGELFF	TGCGCCAGCAGCTTGGAAACCGGGGAGCTGTTTTTT
TRBV5-1	-	TRBJ2-5	-	CASSRLGDQETQYF	TGCGCCAGCAGCCGGCTAGGGGACCAAGAGACCCAGTACTTC
TRBV29-1	-	TRBJ1-5	-	CSVGGGGQPQHF	TGCAGCGTTGGGGGAGGGGGTCAGCCCCAGCATTTT
TRBV5-6	TRBD1	TRBJ1-5	-	CASSLDGQGLSNQPQHF	TGTGCCAGCAGCTTGGATGGACAGGGGCTTAGCAATCAGCCCCAGCATTTT
TRBV6-6	TRBD2	TRBJ2-1	-	CASSYGASGNNEQFF	TGTGCCAGCAGTTACGGGGCTAGCGGGAACAATGAGCAGTTCTTC
TRBV6-6	-	TRBJ2-1	-	CASSYSSGGWNEQFF	TGTGCCAGCAGTTACTCCTCGGGGGGCTGGAATGAGCAGTTCTTC
TRBV5-1	-	TRBJ2-5	-	CASSFGRGSQETQYF	TGCGCCAGCAGCTTTGGCAGGGGATCCCAAGAGACCCAGTACTTC
TRBV7-3	TRBD2	TRBJ2-3	-	CASRAGGSGASTDTQYF	TGTGCCAGCAGGGCGGGAGGTAGCGGGGCCTCCACAGATACGCAGTATTTT
TRBV19	-	TRBJ2-3	-	CASSMGAGTNTQYF	TGTGCCAGTAGTATGGGTGCAGGCACAAATACGCAGTATTTT
TRBV9	-	TRBJ1-3	-	CASSRSSGNTIYF	TGTGCCAGCAGTAGGAGCTCTGGAAACACCATATATTTT
TRBV21-1	-	TRBJ1-1	-	CASNQKVGGVSTEAFF	TGTGCCAGCAATCAAAAGGTAGGGGGAGTGAGCACTGAAGCTTTCTTT
TRBV15	TRBD1	TRBJ1-5	-	CATSWDRGNNQPQHF	TGTGCCACCAGCTGGGACAGGGGAAACAATCAGCCCCAGCATTTT
TRBV29-1	-	TRBJ1-2	-	CSARKGEGYGYTF	TGCAGCGCCCGCAAGGGTGAGGGCTATGGCTACACCTTC
TRBV6-1	-	TRBJ2-4	-	CASSVSRAPPAQYF	TGTGCCAGCAGTGTCTCCCGCGCGCCCCCAGCCCAGTACTTC
TRBV7-6	TRBD1	TRBJ1-2	-	CASSPGTGPSGYTF	TGTGCCAGCAGCCCAGGGACAGGCCCCTCTGGCTACACCTTC
TRBV7-9	TRBD1	TRBJ2-7	-	CASSPGQNSYEQYF	TGTGCCAGCAGCCCGGGACAGAATTCCTACGAGCAGTACTTC
TRBV2	-	TRBJ1-5	-	CASNKEDQPQHF	TGTGCCAGCAACAAGGAAGATCAGCCCCAGCATTTT
TRBV5-4	-	TRBJ2-1	-	CASSRQGEAYNEQFF	TGTGCCAGCAGCCGTCAGGGGGAGGCATACAATGAGCAGTTCTTC
TRBV18	-	TRBJ2-5	-	CASSPPPGQETQYF	TGTGCCAGCTCACCACCTCCAGGCCAAGAGACCCAGTACTTC
TRBV27	TRBD1	TRBJ1-6	-	CASSTSGTDNSPLHF	TGTGCCAGCAGTACTTCCGGGACAGATAATTCACCCCTCCACTTT
TRBV27	-	TRBJ2-3	-	CASSSNPRGTDTQYF	TGTGCCAGCAGTTCGAATCCCCGGGGCACAGATACGCAGTATTTT
TRBV30	TRBD1	TRBJ1-1	few	CAWSVLDRGAFF	TGTGCCTGGAGTGTTTTGGACAGGGGAGCTTTCTTT